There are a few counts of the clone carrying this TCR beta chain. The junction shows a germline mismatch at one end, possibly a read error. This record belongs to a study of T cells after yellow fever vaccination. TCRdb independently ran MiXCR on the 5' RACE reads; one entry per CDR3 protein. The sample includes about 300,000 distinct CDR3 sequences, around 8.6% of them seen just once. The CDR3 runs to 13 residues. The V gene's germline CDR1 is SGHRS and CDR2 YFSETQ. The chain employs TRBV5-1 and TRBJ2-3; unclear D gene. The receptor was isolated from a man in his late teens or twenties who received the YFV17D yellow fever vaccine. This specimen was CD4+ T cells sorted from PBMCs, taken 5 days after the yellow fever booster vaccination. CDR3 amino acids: CASRLASTDTQYF. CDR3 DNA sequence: TGCGCCAGCAGATTGGCGAGCACAGATACGCAGTATTTT.